Presented here are 9 T cell receptor beta chains from one specimen sequenced in a study of T-cell memory formation after mild COVID-19. Each CDR3 protein is one row after TCRdb ran MiXCR on the 5' RACE reads. The table lists hundreds of thousands of distinct CDR3 sequences, roughly 13% of them singletons. The sequenced sample consisted of PBMCs or a T cell subset sorted from them (not recorded which). These receptors were collected from a man between 18 and 29 years old who had mild COVID-19 (a few samples of this study predate the infection). Cell type and time point are not known.

This clonotype was seen a few times. The chain uses TRBV7-9 and TRBJ1-1, with 9 bases that match TRBD1. Germline V gives CDR1 SEHNR, CDR2 FQNEAQ (reference sequence). Trimming took 6 bases from V and 0 from J; bases not matched to a gene: 17. CDR3 size: 19 residues. The CDR3, as DNA: TGTGCCAGCAGTACCAATTTAATTAGGACAGGGGACGTGAACACTGAAGCTTTCTTT. Translation gives CASSTNLIRTGDVNTEAFF. The full variable domain, with the rest looked up from reference TRBV7-9 and TRBJ1-1, is DTGVSQNPRHKITKRGQNVTFRCDPISEHNRLYWYRQTLGQGPEFLTYFQNEAQLEKSRLLSDRFSAERPKGSFSTLEIQRTEQGDSAMYLCASSTNLIRTGDVNTEAFFGQGTRLTVV.

V and J are TRBV7-6 and TRBJ1-5; D gene unclear. Trimming left V 1 base short and J 2 bases short, with 9 bases between. The CDR3 has 15 amino acids. Germline CDR1 SGHVS, CDR2 FNYEAQ. The CDR3 reads CASSLGLNGNQPQHF. The CDR3 DNA follows: TGTGCCAGCAGCTTAGGCCTCAATGGCAATCAGCCCCAGCATTTT.

This clonotype was seen a handful of times. This rearrangement joins TRBV5-6 to TRBJ2-5, with a weak D call TRBD2 (6 bases). CDR3 length: 16 residues. Germline values: CDR1 SGHDT, CDR2 YYEEEE. V gave up 7 bases and J gave up 4 bases, with 23 bases separating them. CDR3 region: CASDLWRLDGRETQYF. In DNA, the CDR3 is TGTGCCAGCGACCTCTGGAGACTAGACGGACGAGAGACCCAGTACTTC. Full variable domain (rest looked up from reference TRBV5-6 and TRBJ2-5): DAGVTQSPTHLIKTRGQQVTLRCSPKSGHDTVSWYQQALGQGPQFIFQYYEEEERQRGNFPDRFSGHQFPNYSSELNVNALLLGDSALYLCASDLWRLDGRETQYFGPGTRLLVL.

The chain employs TRBV2 and TRBJ2-7, with 7 bases that match TRBD1. J was trimmed by 2 bases and V by 3 bases; bases with no gene match: 1. In germline, CDR1 is SNHLY, CDR2 FYNNEI. CDR3 length: 13 amino acids. The CDR3 sequence is CASSDGQAYEQYF. The CDR3 region has the DNA TGTGCCAGCAGTGATGGACAGGCCTACGAGCAGTACTTC.

The sample holds a few counts of this clonotype. The rearrangement joins TRBV29-1 to TRBJ2-2; D call uncertain. Per the germline V gene, CDR1 is SQVTM and CDR2 is ANQGSEA. The ends were cut back, 3 bases at V and 4 bases at J, with 6 bases in the middle. This CDR3 region has 12 residues. The CDR3 region has the DNA TGCAGCGTTGAGGTCGCCACCGGGGAGCTGTTTTTT. This sequence encodes CSVEVATGELFF.

The V call is TRBV7-9, the J call TRBJ1-6; 7 bases match TRBD1. Looked up from germline, CDR1 is SEHNR and CDR2 is FQNEAQ (reference sequence). After removal of 3 bases from V and 6 bases from J, the junction contained 2 bases not matched to a gene. The CDR3 runs 14 residues. CDR3 DNA sequence: TGTGCCAGCAGCTTCGCAGGGGGTAATTCACCCCTCCACTTT. Translated, it gives CASSFAGGNSPLHF.

The table lists this clonotype with a few counts. The chain has TRBV27 and TRBJ2-7; D unclear. The CDR3 sequence is 15 residues long. Germline V gene sequence: CDR1 MNHEY, CDR2 SMNVEV (reference sequence). The V end was cut by 2 bases, the J end by 6 bases, with 17 bases between. The CDR3 nucleotides are TGTGCCAGCAGTTTAGGTGGACGCCCCCTGTCCGAGCAGTACTTC. Translation: CASSLGGRPLSEQYF.

In DNA form, the CDR3 reads TGTGCCAGCAGACTTAATGACGGGAAGAACACTGAAGCTTTCTTT. Its translation is CASRLNDGKNTEAFF. The rearrangement joins TRBV2 to TRBJ1-1; D is unclear. The CDR3 is 15 amino acids. The germline V gene encodes CDR1 SNHLY and CDR2 FYNNEI. V gave up 6 bases and J gave up 1 base, with 15 bases separating them.

The rearrangement links TRBV12-5 to TRBJ2-1; D ambiguous. The CDR3 is made up of 16 amino acids. Germline lookup yields CDR1 LGHNT and CDR2 FRNRAP. V lost 5 bases to trimming and J lost 2 bases, with 16 bases between them. As DNA, the CDR3 is TGTGCTAGTGGTCCCTCGACCGGCCTCACCTACAATGAGCAGTTCTTC. This codes for CASGPSTGLTYNEQFF. Full variable domain (outside the CDR3, taken from reference TRBV12-5 and TRBJ2-1): DARVTQTPRHKVTEMGQEVTMRCQPILGHNTVFWYRQTMMQGLELLAYFRNRAPLDDSGMPKDRFSAEMPDATLATLKIQPSEPRDSAVYFCASGPSTGLTYNEQFFGPGTRLTVL.